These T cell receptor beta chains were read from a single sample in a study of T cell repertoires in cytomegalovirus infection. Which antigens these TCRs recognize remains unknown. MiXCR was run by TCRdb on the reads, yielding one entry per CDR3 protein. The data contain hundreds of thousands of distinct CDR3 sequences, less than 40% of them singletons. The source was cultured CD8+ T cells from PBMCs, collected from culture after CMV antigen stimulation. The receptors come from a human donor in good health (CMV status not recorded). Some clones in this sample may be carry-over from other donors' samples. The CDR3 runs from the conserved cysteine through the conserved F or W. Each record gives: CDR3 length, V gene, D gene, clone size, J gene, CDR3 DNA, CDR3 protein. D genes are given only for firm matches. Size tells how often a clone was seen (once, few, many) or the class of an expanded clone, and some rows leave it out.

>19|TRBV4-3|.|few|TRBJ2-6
TGCGCCAGCAGCCAAGATTGGATCTTAGGGCTCTCTGGGGCCAACGTCCTGACTTTC
CASSQDWILGLSGANVLTF
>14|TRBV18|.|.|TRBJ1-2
TGTGCCAGCTCACCCGGGGCAGGGTCCTATGGCTACACCTTC
CASSPGAGSYGYTF
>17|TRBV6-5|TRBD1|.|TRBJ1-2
TGTGCCAGCAGTCCGAAGACAGGGGCCCTCTCTAACTATGGCTACACCTTC
CASSPKTGALSNYGYTF
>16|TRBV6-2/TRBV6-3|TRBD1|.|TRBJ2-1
TGTGCCAGCAGTTCCACTCCGGGACAGGGAGGGAATGAGCAGTTCTTC
CASSSTPGQGGNEQFF
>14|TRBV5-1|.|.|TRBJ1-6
TGCGCCAGCAGCTTGGAACAGTTAAATTCACCCCTCCACTTT
CASSLEQLNSPLHF
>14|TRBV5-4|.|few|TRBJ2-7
TGTGCCAGCAGCTTGGGACAGGGGAGGGACGAGCAGTACTTC
CASSLGQGRDEQYF
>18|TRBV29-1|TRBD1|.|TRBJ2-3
TGCAGCGTTGAGAGCCACTCCAAAGACAGGGTCTACACAGATACGCAGTATTTT
CSVESHSKDRVYTDTQYF
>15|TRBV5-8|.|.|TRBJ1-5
TGTGCCAGCAGCGGACGGACTCATAGCAATCAGCCCCAGCATTTT
CASSGRTHSNQPQHF
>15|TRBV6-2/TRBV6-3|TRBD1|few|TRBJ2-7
TGTGCCAGCTGGGAGGATCGGACAGGGGGGTACGAGCAGTACTTC
CASWEDRTGGYEQYF
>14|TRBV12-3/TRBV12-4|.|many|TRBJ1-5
TGTGCCAGCACCGAGGGGGAATCCAATCAGCCCCAGCATTTT
CASTEGESNQPQHF
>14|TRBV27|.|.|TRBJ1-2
TGTGCTACAAGGGGAGGGGGAACTAACTATGGCTACACCTTC
CATRGGGTNYGYTF
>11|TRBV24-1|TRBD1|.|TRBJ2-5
TGTGCCATCGGGACAGAAGAGACCCAGTACTTC
CAIGTEETQYF
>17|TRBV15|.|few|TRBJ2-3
TGTGCCACCAGCAGAGATGACTGGGAGGCGTCGACAGATACGCAGTATTTT
CATSRDDWEASTDTQYF
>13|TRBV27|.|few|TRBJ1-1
TGTGCCAGTTTTTCCTCAGGGAACACTGAAGCTTTCTTT
CASFSSGNTEAFF
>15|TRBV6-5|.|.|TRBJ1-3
TGTGCCAGCAGTTACTCGGTGTTCTCTGGAAACACCATATATTTT
CASSYSVFSGNTIYF
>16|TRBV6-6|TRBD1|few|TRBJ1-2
TGTGCCAGCAGTTACGACAGGGGGCTAGCTAACTATGGCTACACCTTC
CASSYDRGLANYGYTF
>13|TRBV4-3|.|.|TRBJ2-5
TGCGCCAGCAGCCAAGATCAACGGGAGACCCAGTACTTC
CASSQDQRETQYF
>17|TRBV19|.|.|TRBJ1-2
TGTGCCAGTAGTATCCTTATCGACAGGCCCGCCGGGTATGGCTACACCTTC
CASSILIDRPAGYGYTF
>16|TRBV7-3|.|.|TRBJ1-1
TGTGCCAGCAGCTTAGGGGGCGGAGCCCTGAACACTGAAGCTTTCTTT
CASSLGGGALNTEAFF
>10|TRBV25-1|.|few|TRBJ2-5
TGTGCCAGCCAGGGGGGGACCCAGTACTTC
CASQGGTQYF
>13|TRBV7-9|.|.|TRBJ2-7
TGTGCCAGCAGCTTACCGGTTACTTACGAGCAGTACTTC
CASSLPVTYEQYF
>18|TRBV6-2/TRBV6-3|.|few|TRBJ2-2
TGTGCCAGCAGCCCCGTCTGGACAGCAGACTCGAGGACCGGGGAGCTGTTTTTT
CASSPVWTADSRTGELFF
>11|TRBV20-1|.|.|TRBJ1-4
TGCAGTGCGGACGATGGGGAAAAACTGTTTTTT
CSADDGEKLFF
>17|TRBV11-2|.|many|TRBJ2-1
TGTGCCAGCAGCTTATATACATCACACAGCTCCTACAATGAGCAGTTCTTC
CASSLYTSHSSYNEQFF
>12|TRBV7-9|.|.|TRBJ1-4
TGTGCCGTGGTCAGCCTTAATGAAAAACTGTTTTTT
CAVVSLNEKLFF
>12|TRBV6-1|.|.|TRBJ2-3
TGTGCCAGTGGAGACTTTGGAGATACGCAGTATTTT
CASGDFGDTQYF
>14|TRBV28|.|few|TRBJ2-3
TGTGCCACCTCGAGAGGGGGACCCACAGATACGCAGTATTTT
CATSRGGPTDTQYF
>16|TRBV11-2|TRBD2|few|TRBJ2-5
TGTGCCAGCAGCTCCCGGACTAGCGGGGGGGGAGAGACCCAGTACTTC
CASSSRTSGGGETQYF
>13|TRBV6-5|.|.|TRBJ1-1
TGTGCCACCAGTTTCGCCAGGGGAGCTGAAGCTTTCTTT
CATSFARGAEAFF
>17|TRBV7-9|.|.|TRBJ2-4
TGTGCCAGCTCCTCGAAATCGCTAGCTGAGTCCAAAAACATTCAGTACTTC
CASSSKSLAESKNIQYF
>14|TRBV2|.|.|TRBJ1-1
TGTGCCAGCAGTGAGCCCAGGGCGAACACTGAAGCTTTCTTT
CASSEPRANTEAFF
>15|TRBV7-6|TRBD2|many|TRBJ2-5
TGTGCCAGCAGCTGGGTAGCGGGGCGGCAAGAGACCCAGTACTTC
CASSWVAGRQETQYF
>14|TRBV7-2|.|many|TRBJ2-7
TGTGCCAGCAGCTTAGAGATAGGGCCCTACGAGCAGTACTTC
CASSLEIGPYEQYF
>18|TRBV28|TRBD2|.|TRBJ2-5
TGTGCCAGCAGTTTGCCGGGACTAGCGGGGGTTAACCAAGAGACCCAGTACTTC
CASSLPGLAGVNQETQYF
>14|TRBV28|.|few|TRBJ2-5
TGTGCCAGCAGTTTTCCTAGACAGGTGGAGACCCAGTACTTC
CASSFPRQVETQYF
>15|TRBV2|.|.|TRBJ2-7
TGTGCCAGCAGTGATGAGGGCAGGGGAATATACGAGCAGTACTTC
CASSDEGRGIYEQYF
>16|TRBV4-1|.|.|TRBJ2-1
TGCGCCAGCAGCCAAGATAGTGTTGGGGGATACAATGAGCAGTTCTTC
CASSQDSVGGYNEQFF
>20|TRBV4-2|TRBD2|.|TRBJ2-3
TGTGCCAGCAGCCAGGCTTTAACCGGGACTAGCGGACTCGGCACAGATACGCAGTATTTT
CASSQALTGTSGLGTDTQYF
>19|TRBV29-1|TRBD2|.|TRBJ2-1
TGCAGCGTTGAAGATCTCCCTAGCGGGGGGGCCTGGTCCTACAATGAGCAGTTCTTC
CSVEDLPSGGAWSYNEQFF
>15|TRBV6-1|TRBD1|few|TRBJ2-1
TGTGCCAGCACCTTAGACAGGGGGGGCTACAATGAGCAGTTCTTC
CASTLDRGGYNEQFF
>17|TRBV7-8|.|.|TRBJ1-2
TGTGCCAGCAGCTTACGAATCCTGGGGTACGAGGGGTATGGCTACACCTTC
CASSLRILGYEGYGYTF
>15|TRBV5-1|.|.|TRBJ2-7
TGCGCCAGCAGCTTGTCTCCAGGATTTACCTACGAGCAGTACTTC
CASSLSPGFTYEQYF
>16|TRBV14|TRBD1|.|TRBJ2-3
TGTGCCAGCAGCCAGGCCGGGACAGGGACCACAGATACGCAGTATTTT
CASSQAGTGTTDTQYF
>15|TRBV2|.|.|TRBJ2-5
TGTGCCAGCAGGGCGGGTAGGCGAAGCCAAGAGACCCAGTACTTC
CASRAGRRSQETQYF
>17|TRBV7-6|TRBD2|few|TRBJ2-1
TGTGCCAGCATTCCCGAGGGTAGCGGGGGGCCCTACAATGAGCAGTTCTTC
CASIPEGSGGPYNEQFF
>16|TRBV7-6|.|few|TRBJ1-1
TGTGCCAGCAGCTTAGCGAAGGAGGGAGGGGACACTGAAGCTTTCTTT
CASSLAKEGGDTEAFF
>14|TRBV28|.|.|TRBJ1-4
TGTGCCAGCAGTTTATCGGAGGTTAATGAAAAACTGTTTTTT
CASSLSEVNEKLFF
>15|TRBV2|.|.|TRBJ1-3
TGTGCCAGCAGTGAGGGATGGGGCTCTGGAAACACCATATATTTT
CASSEGWGSGNTIYF
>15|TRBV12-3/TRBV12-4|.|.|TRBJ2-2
TGTGCCAGCACCCCGGCAGGGGGGGACACCGGGGAGCTGTTTTTT
CASTPAGGDTGELFF
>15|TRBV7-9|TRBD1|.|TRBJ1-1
TGTGCCAGCAGCCGCCGACAGGGTCGGGACACTGAAGCTTTCTTT
CASSRRQGRDTEAFF
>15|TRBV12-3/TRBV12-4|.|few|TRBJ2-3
TGTGCCAGCAGTTTAGGCAGGAGGGGCACAGATACGCAGTATTTT
CASSLGRRGTDTQYF
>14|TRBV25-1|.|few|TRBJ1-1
TGTGCCAGCAGTGTAGGGGACGGGAACACTGAAGCTTTCTTT
CASSVGDGNTEAFF
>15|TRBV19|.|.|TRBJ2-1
TGTGCCAGTAGTATGCCGAGTCCGGCTTACAATGAGCAGTTCTTC
CASSMPSPAYNEQFF
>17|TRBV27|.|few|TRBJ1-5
TGTGCCAGCAGTTTTGGGCCGCCCTTCTATAGCAATCAGCCCCAGCATTTT
CASSFGPPFYSNQPQHF
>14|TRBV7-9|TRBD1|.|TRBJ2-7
TGTGCCAGCAGCTTAGCCGACAGGGACTACGAGCAGTACTTC
CASSLADRDYEQYF
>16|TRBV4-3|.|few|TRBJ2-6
TGCGCCAGCAGCCAAGGGGTGGGTTCTGGGGCCAACGTCCTGACTTTC
CASSQGVGSGANVLTF
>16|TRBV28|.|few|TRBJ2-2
TGTGCCAGCACTTCTTTACAGGGAAAGGCCGCCGGGGAGCTGTTTTTT
CASTSLQGKAAGELFF
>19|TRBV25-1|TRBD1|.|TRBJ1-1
TGTGCCAGCAGTGAATATTTCGGACAGGGGCCCGAAAAGAACACTGAAGCTTTCTTT
CASSEYFGQGPEKNTEAFF
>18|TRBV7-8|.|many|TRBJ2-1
TGTGCCAGCAGCTTAGCGTCCTGGGGAGGCACAGGGCACGATGAGCAGTTCTTC
CASSLASWGGTGHDEQFF